This T cell receptor beta chain was captured by sequencing in a study of blood T cell repertoires in COVID-19 (dated by TCRdb to the early 2020s). In terms of the full investigation: Samples covering the acute and convalescent phases of COVID-19 were provided by collaborators in the United States, Italy and Spain. HLA class I and class II types, where available, came from metadata supplied by the sample provider rather than from assay-based typing. The dataset comprised deeply sampled blood TCRbeta repertoires from subjects exposed to, actively infected with, or recovered from COVID-19. The repertoires were released in a freely available public database meant as a resource for research on the immune response to SARS-CoV-2. The prospective study material was composed of cDNA or gDNA derived from T cells, B-cell-depleted T cells, or PBMCs. The samples were drawn from the first 160 participants of the ongoing ImmuneRACE study and from over 950 subjects provided by 6 global collaborators. A de-identified subject ID, COVID-19 status, age in years and sex were almost always included in the sample metadata.

What the work shows at the level of the full study, not this receptor alone: How much clinical and demographic metadata was included differed by source and by participant, and the metadata was provided uncurated.

The immunoSEQ Assay, a bias-controlled multiplex PCR, was used to amplify TCRbeta CDR3 regions from genomic DNA. The source study handled its data this way. The number of nucleated cells in each sample was estimated by amplification of reference gene primers within the assay. To quantify the absolute abundance of each unique TCRbeta CDR3 rearrangement, sequence reads were collapsed and filtered. Productive Simpson clonality was computed per sample as the square root of Simpson's diversity index over productive rearrangements. Not all clones reach the TCRdb copy of this immuneACCESS table, which keeps in-frame sequences only. Checked studies attribute under half of the gap to unresolved V genes and leave the rest unexplained. That table furnishes V, J and clone size, whereas the DNA furnished D and trimming. The sample includes 300,000 to 500,000 clones, with 88% observed a single time. The ten biggest clones cover around 2.1% of the sample.

V sheds 2 bases and J sheds 4 bases, leaving 8 bases between their ends. The germline V gene (reference sequence) sets CDR1 to LNHNV and CDR2 to YYDKDF. From cysteine to phenylalanine, the CDR3 is 13 amino acids long. The only DNA kept is the CDR3, 39 bases in frame from the first base. Participants in the prospective study were enrolled through a virtual design, were aged roughly 18 to 100 years, and lived in 24 United States geographic areas. In the prospective study, participants were assigned to cohorts based on the clinical history participants reported in a screening survey and a study questionnaire. In the prospective study, whole blood, serum and a nasopharyngeal or oropharyngeal swab were collected from each participant by mobile phlebotomists. Participants in the prospective study had the option to provide additional blood draws and questionnaires over a roughly two-month period. Before DNA extraction, blood samples from the prospective study were shipped at room temperature or frozen.

A remark on this clone: Its antigen remains unidentified. The record has no base qualities; no much larger clone is one base away.

The receptor was derived from a woman aged 40-49 years with acute COVID-19. Recombination connected TRBV15 to TRBJ1-1, with the D gene not confidently named. Source material: PBMCs or T cells enriched from blood (not recorded which). The CDR3 region: CATSRSGSTEAFF. Here is the DNA: TGTGCCACCAGCAGATCGGGGAGCACTGAAGCTTTCTTT.